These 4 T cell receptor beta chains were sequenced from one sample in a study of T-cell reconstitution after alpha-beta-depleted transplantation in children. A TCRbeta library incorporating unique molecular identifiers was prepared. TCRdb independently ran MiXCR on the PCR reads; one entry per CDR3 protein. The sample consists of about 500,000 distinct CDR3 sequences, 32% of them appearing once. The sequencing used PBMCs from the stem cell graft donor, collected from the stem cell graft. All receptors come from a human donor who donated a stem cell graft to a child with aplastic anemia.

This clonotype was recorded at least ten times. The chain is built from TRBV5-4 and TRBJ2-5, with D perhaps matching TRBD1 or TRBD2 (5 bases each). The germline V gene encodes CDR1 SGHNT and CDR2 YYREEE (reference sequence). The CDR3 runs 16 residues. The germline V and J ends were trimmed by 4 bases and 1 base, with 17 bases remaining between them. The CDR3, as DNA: TGTGCCAGCAGCCTGGCCGGTTGGGACCGCCAAGAGACCCAGTACTTC. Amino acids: CASSLAGWDRQETQYF.

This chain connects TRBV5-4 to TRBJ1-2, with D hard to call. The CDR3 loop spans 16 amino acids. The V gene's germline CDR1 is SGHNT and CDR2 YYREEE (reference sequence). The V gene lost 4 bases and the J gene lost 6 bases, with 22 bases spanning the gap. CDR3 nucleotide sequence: TGTGCCAGCAGCCACACAAAAAATAGGTTCTACGATGGCTACACCTTC. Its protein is CASSHTKNRFYDGYTF.

The CDR3 region is CASSIRRFNEQFF. CDR3 nucleotide sequence: TGTGCCAGTAGTATCAGACGGTTTAATGAGCAGTTCTTC. V and J are TRBV19 and TRBJ2-1; no clear D gene. Looked up from germline, CDR1 is LNHDA and CDR2 is SQIVND (reference sequence). Trimming shortened V by 3 bases and J by 7 bases, and 10 bases separated the two germline ends. The length of the CDR3 is 13 residues.

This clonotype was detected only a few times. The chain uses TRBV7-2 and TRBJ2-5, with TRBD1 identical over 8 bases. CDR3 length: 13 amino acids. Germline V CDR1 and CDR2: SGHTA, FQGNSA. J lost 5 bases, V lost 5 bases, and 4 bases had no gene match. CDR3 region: CASSRQGHETQYF. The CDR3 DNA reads TGTGCCAGCAGCAGACAGGGGCATGAGACCCAGTACTTC.